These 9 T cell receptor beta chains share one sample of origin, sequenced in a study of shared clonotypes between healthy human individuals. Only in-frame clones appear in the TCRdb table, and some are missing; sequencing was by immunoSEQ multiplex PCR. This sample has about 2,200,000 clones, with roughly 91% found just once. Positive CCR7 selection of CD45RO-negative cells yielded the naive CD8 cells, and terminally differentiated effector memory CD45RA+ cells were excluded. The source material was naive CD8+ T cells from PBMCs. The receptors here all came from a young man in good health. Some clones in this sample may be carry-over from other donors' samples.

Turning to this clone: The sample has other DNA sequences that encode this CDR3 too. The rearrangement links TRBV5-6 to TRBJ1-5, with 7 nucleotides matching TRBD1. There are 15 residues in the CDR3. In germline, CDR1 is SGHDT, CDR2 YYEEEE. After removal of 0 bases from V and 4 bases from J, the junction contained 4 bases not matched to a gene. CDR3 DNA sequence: TGTGCCAGCAGCTTGGGACAGGGTCCAAATCAGCCCCAGCATTTT. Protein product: CASSLGQGPNQPQHF.

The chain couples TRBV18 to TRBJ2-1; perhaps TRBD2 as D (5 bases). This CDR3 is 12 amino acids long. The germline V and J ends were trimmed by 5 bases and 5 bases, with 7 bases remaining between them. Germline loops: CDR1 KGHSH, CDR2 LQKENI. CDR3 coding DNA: TGTGCCAGCTCAAGCGGTAACAATGAGCAGTTCTTC. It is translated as CASSSGNNEQFF.

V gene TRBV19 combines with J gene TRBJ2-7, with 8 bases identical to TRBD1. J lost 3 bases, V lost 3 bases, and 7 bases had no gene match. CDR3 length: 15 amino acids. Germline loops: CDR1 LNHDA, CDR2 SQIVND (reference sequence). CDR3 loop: CASSIGQGPLYEQYF. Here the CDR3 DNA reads TGTGCCAGTAGTATCGGACAGGGCCCCCTCTACGAGCAGTACTTC.

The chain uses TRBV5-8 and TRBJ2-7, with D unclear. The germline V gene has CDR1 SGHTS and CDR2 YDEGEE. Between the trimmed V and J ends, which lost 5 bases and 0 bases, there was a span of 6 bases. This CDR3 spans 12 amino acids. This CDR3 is CASRGLSYEQYF. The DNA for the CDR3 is TGTGCCAGCAGGGGCCTCTCCTACGAGCAGTACTTC.

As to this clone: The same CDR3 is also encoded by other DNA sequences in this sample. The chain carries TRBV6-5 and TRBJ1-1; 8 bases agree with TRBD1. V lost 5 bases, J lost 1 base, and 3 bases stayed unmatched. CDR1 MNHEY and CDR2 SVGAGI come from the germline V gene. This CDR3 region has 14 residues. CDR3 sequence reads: CASSPGQANTEAFF. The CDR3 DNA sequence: TGTGCCAGCAGTCCGGGACAGGCGAACACTGAAGCTTTCTTT.

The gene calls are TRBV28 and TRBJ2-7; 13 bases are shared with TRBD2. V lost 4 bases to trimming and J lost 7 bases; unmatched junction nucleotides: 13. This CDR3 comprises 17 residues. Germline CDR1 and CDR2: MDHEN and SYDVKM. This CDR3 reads CASSSRPGTSGMVEQYF. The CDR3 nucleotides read TGTGCCAGCAGTTCGCGCCCCGGGACTAGCGGGATGGTAGAGCAGTACTTC.

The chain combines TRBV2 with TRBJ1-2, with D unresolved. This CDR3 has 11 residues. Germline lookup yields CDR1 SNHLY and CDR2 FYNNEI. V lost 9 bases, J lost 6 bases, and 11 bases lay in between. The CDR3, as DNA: TGTGCCAGAGACGGTTCCCATGGCTACACCTTC. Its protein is CARDGSHGYTF.

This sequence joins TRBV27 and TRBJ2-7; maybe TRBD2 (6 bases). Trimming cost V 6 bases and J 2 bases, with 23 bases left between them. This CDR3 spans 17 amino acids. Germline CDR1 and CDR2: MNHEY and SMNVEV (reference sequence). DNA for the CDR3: TGTGCCAGCAGCTACGTTCCTGGGACTCCCAATCCCTACGAGCAGTACTTC. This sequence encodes CASSYVPGTPNPYEQYF.

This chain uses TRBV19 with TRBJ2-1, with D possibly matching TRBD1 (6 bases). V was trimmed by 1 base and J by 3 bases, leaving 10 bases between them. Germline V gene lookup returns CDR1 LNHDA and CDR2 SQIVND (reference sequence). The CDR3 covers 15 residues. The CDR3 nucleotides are TGTGCCAGTAGTATAGTCGGGACAAGCTACAATGAGCAGTTCTTC. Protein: CASSIVGTSYNEQFF.